This TCR beta chain was documented in a study of blood T cell repertoires in COVID-19. Across the whole study: The United States, Italy and Spain provided the acute and convalescent COVID-19 samples. T cells, B-cell-depleted T cells, or PBMCs supplied cDNA or gDNA.

The CDR3 spans 14 residues. In germline, CDR1 is LNHNV, CDR2 YYDKDF (reference sequence). V lost 2 bases to trimming and J lost 4 bases; unmatched junction nucleotides: 4. Authors' analysis steps: Reference gene primers were amplified, and this amplification served to estimate nucleated cell counts. The data were produced by immunoSEQ multiplex PCR, yet TCRdb's version contains in-frame clones alone and is incomplete. V, J and clone size derive from that table, while D and trimming were established from the DNA sequence. Of roughly 200,000 clones detected, roughly 88% appear once; the ten largest clones hold under 4.5%.

This TCR was sampled from a woman between 25 and 40 years old with acute or convalescent COVID-19. The chain is built from TRBV15 and TRBJ2-7, with 8 nucleotides matching TRBD1. Sequencing was done on a sample of peripheral blood. The CDR3 DNA is TGTGCCACCAGCAGACAAAGGACAGGGTACGAGCAGTACTTC. Translation gives CATSRQRTGYEQYF. Full variable domain (rest looked up from reference TRBV15 and TRBJ2-7): DAMVIQNPRYQVTQFGKPVTLSCSQTLNHNVMYWYQQKSSQAPKLLFHYYDKDFNNEADTPDNFQSRRPNTSFCFLDIRSPGLGDTAMYLCATSRQRTGYEQYFGPGTRLTVT.